The text below deals with one T cell receptor (beta chain). The CDR3 sequence is 13 residues long. Trimming took off 6 bases at V and 8 bases at J, with 16 bases between the two ends. The data stem from a study of blood T cell repertoires in COVID-19. Study background: Acute-phase and convalescent COVID-19 samples originated in the United States, Italy and Spain. PBMCs, B-cell-depleted T cells, or T cells provided the cDNA or gDNA that made up the material.

Study processing details: Amplification with reference gene primers provided the estimates of nucleated cell counts. This table comes from immunoSEQ multiplex PCR, and its TCRdb copy is limited to in-frame clones, with some not included. V and J calls plus clone size are reproduced from that table; the DNA served to infer D and trimming. The sample lists tens of thousands of clones; 85% to 95% were seen once. V and J are TRBV12-3 or TRBV12-4 and TRBJ1-2; D not resolved. The sequence came from a human donor in a cohort sampled during active COVID-19. What was sequenced was peripheral blood. The CDR3 loop is CASSLTAARGYTF. In DNA, the CDR3 is TGTGCCAGCAGCCTAACAGCCGCGAGAGGCTACACCTTC.